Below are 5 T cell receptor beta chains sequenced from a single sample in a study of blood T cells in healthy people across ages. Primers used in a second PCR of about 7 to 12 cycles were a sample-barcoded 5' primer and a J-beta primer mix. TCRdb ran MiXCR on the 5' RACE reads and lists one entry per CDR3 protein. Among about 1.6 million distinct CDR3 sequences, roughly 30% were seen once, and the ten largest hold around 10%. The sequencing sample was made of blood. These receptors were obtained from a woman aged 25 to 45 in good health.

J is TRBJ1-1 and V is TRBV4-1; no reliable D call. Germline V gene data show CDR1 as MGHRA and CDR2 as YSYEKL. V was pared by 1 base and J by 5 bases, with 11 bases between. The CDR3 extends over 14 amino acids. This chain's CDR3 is CASSQGGLRTEAFF. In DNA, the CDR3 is TGCGCCAGCAGCCAAGGAGGGCTACGGACTGAAGCTTTCTTT.

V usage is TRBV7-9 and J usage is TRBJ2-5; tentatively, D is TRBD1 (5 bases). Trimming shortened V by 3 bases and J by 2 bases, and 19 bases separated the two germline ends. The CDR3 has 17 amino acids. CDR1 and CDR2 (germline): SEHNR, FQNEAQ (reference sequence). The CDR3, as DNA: TGTGCCAGCAGCTTCGAGCTGAGACAGACCCTACAAGAGACCCAGTACTTC. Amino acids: CASSFELRQTLQETQYF. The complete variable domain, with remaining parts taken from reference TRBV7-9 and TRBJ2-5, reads DTGVSQNPRHKITKRGQNVTFRCDPISEHNRLYWYRQTLGQGPEFLTYFQNEAQLEKSRLLSDRFSAERPKGSFSTLEIQRTEQGDSAMYLCASSFELRQTLQETQYFGPGTRLLVL.

CDR3 region: CASSQGGTYQETQYF. The CDR3 DNA reads TGCGCCAGCAGCCAAGGAGGGACCTACCAAGAGACCCAGTACTTC. V is TRBV4-1 and J is TRBJ2-5, with D perhaps assigned TRBD1 or TRBD2 (5 bases each). The CDR3 has 15 residues. V was pared by 1 base and J by 0 bases, with 9 bases between. Germline V gene lookup returns CDR1 MGHRA and CDR2 YSYEKL.

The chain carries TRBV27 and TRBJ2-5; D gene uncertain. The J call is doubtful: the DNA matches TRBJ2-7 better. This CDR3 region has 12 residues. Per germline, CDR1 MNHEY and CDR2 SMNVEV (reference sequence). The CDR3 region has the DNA TGTGCCAGCAGGAAGCGCTCGAACGAGCAGTACTTC. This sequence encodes CASRKRSNEQYF.

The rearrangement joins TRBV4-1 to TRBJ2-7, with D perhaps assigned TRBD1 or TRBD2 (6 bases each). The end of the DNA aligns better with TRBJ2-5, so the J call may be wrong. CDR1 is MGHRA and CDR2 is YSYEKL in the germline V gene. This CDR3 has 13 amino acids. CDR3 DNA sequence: TGCGCCAGCAGCGACAGGTCCGGGGGGACCCAGTACTTC. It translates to CASSDRSGGTQYF.